This T cell receptor beta chain came from a study of blood T cell repertoires in COVID-19. Assay used: immunoSEQ multiplex PCR; TCRdb lists only in-frame clones, some missing. The sample has roughly 120,000 clones; around 76% are singletons. A single count supports this clone. This receptor was obtained from a man older than 75 with COVID-19, enrolled during active disease. Sequenced: peripheral blood.

In nucleotides, the CDR3 is TGCGCCAGCAGCCACTCCTTAGCGGCTGAGCAGTTCTTC. Amino acid sequence: CASSHSLAAEQFF. V is TRBV4-3 and J is TRBJ2-1; weak D call: TRBD2 (6 bases). V was clipped by 3 bases and J by 9 bases, with 12 bases between them. This CDR3 is 13 amino acids long. The germline gives CDR1 LGHNA, CDR2 YSLEER.